This section outlines one T cell receptor (beta chain) sequence together with its context. Its antigen remains unknown. TCRdb keeps only in-frame clones here, not all; method: immunoSEQ multiplex PCR. The top ten clones hold about 6.1% of a sample with some 83,000 clones, roughly 90% of them seen once. This record belongs to a study of T cell responses to AZD1222 COVID-19 vaccine. Study findings and constraints: When two AZD1222 doses had been given, Spike-specific TCR breadth and depth rose. The study sampled repertoires only after the peak T cell response. Donors were mostly white British, more females; clonal diversity possibly underestimated. Of spike-specific TCRs, nearly half reportedly target regions left unmutated in variants.

Germline loops: CDR1 SGHRS, CDR2 YFSETQ. This CDR3 region has 15 residues. V lost 4 bases, J lost 1 base, and 4 bases stayed unmatched. Material: peripheral blood, obtained 28 days after the second AZD1222 dose. This receptor was identified in an adult who received the AZD1222 COVID-19 vaccine. The chain recombines TRBV5-1 with TRBJ1-1; TRBD1 matches 10 bases. The CDR3 reads CASSPGTGENTEAFF. The CDR3 DNA reads as TGCGCCAGCAGCCCCGGGACAGGGGAGAACACTGAAGCTTTCTTT.